These 4 T cell receptor beta chains share one sample of origin, sequenced in a study of blood T cells in healthy people across ages (dated by TCRdb to between 2015 and 2016). Library preparation employed 5' RACE. The sequencing machine was an Illumina HiSeq 2500. The second PCR ran for about 6 to 11 cycles and used a J-beta primer mix along with a sample-barcoded 5' primer. TCRdb cleaned the public reads at Q25 with fastp, built clones with MiXCR and kept in-frame beta chains. Every entry covers one CDR3 protein and lists the most common genes and DNA from its rows. The sample records over a million distinct CDR3 sequences, roughly 45% of which are singletons. The ten largest clonotypes hold roughly 7.9% of the sample. The sample was blood. The receptors were sampled from a woman aged 18-30 years in good health.

The rearrangement links TRBV11-1 to TRBJ2-7, with TRBD2 matching over 12 bases. The CDR3 runs to 21 residues. The germline gives CDR1 SGHAT, CDR2 FQDESV (reference sequence). V shed 4 bases and J 7 bases; nucleotides not matched to a gene: 26. The CDR3: CASSSRPKTSGSSRSYNEQYF. In DNA form, the CDR3 reads TGTGCCAGCAGCTCGAGACCCAAGACTAGCGGGAGCTCTAGGTCCTACAATGAGCAGTACTTC.

The table lists this clonotype with a few counts. The CDR3 loop reads CASSLTYTSGSPRETQYF. CDR3 bases: TGTGCCAGCAGCTTGACCTACACTAGCGGGAGTCCGCGGGAGACCCAGTACTTC. The chain joins TRBV11-2 to TRBJ2-5; 11 nucleotides line up with TRBD2. J gave up 5 bases and V 3 bases, and 14 bases lay outside the gene matches. The CDR3 extends over 18 amino acids. CDR1 is SGHAT, CDR2 FQNNGV, per germline. The full variable domain, in which reference TRBV11-2 and TRBJ2-5 provide the parts outside the CDR3, is EAGVAQSPRYKIIEKRQSVAFWCNPISGHATLYWYQQILGQGPKLLIQFQNNGVVDDSQLPKDRFSAERLKGVDSTLKIQPAKLEDSAVYLCASSLTYTSGSPRETQYFGPGTRLLVL.

The DNA of the CDR3 is TGTGCCAGCTCACCACCATCAACTAATGAAAAACTGTTTTTT. Protein sequence: CASSPPSTNEKLFF. The genes are TRBV18 and TRBJ1-4, with D unresolved. Trimming removed 0 bases from V and 0 bases from J, with 2 bases in between. Germline-derived CDR1 and CDR2 are KGHSH and LQKENI. The CDR3 is 14 residues long. The whole variable domain, remainder taken from reference TRBV18 and TRBJ1-4, is NAGVMQNPRHLVRRRGQEARLRCSPMKGHSHVYWYRQLPEEGLKFMVYLQKENIIDESGMPKERFSAEFPKEGPSILRIQQVVRGDSAAYFCASSPPSTNEKLFFGSGTQLSVL.

V usage is TRBV7-9 and J usage is TRBJ1-2, with D possibly being TRBD1 (6 bases). The CDR3 loop spans 13 amino acids. The germline V gene has CDR1 SEHNR and CDR2 FQNEAQ (reference sequence). V lost 4 bases to trimming and J lost 8 bases, with 14 bases between them. This CDR3 is CASSSYRVEGYTF. CDR3 in DNA: TGTGCCAGCAGCTCGTACAGGGTCGAGGGCTACACCTTC.